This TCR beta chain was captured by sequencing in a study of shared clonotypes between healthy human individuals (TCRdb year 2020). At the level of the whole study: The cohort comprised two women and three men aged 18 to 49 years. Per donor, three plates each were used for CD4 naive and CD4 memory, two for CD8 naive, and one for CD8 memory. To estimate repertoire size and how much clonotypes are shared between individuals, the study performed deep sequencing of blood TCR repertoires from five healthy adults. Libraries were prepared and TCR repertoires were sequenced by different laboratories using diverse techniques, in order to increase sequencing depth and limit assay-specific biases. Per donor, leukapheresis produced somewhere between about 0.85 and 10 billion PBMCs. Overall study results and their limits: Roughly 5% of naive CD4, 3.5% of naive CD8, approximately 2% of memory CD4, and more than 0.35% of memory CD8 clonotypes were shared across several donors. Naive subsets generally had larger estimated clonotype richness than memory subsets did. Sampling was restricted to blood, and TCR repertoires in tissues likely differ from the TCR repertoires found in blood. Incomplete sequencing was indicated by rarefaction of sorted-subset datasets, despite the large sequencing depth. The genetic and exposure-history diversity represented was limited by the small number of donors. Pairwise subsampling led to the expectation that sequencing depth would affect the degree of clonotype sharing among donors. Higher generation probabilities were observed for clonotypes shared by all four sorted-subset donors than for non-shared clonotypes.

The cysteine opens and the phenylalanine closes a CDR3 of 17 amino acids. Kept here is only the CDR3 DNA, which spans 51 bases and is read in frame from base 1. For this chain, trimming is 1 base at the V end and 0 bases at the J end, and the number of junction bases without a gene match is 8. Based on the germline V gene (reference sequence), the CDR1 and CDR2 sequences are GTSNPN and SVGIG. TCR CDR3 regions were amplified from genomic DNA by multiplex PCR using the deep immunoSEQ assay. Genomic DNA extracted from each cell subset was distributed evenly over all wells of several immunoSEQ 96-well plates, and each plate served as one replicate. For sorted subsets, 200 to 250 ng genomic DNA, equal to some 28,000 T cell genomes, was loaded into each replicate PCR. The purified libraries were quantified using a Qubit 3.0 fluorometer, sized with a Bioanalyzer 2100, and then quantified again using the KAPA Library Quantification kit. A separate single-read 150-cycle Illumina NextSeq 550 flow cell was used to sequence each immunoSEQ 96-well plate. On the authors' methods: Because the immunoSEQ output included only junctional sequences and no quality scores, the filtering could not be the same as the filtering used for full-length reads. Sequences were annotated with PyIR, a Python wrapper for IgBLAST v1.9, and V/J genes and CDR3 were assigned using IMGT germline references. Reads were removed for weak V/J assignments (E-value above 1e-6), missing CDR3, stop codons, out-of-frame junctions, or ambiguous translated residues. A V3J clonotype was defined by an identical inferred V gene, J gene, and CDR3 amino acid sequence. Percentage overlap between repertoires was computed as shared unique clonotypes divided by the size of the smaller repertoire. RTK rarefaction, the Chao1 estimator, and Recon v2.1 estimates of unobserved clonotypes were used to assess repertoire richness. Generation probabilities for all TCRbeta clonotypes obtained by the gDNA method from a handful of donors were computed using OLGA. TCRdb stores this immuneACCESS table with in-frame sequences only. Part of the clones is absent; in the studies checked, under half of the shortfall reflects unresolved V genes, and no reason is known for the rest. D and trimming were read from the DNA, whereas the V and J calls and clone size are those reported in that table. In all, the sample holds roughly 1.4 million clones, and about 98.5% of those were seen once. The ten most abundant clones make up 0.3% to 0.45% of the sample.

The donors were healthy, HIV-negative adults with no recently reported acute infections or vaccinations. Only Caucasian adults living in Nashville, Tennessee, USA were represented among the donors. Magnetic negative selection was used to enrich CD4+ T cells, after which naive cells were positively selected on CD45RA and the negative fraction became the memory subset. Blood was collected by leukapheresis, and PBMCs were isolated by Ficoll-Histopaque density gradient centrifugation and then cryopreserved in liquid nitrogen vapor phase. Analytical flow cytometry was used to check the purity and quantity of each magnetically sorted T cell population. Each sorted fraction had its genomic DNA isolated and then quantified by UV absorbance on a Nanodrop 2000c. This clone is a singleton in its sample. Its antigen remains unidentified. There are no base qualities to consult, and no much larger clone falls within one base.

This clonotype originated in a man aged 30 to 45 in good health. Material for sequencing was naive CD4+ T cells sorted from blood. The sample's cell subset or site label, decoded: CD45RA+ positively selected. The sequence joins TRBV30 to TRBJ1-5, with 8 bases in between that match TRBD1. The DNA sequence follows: TGTGCCTGGAGTGCGGACAGGGTAAAATATAGCAATCAGCCCCAGCATTTT. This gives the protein CAWSADRVKYSNQPQHF. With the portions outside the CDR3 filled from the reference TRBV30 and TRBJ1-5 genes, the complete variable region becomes SQTIHQWPATLVQPVGSPLSLECTVEGTSNPNLYWYRQAAGRGLQLLFYSVGIGQISSEVPQNLSASRPQDRQFILSSKKLLLSDSGFYLCAWSADRVKYSNQPQHFGDGTRLSIL.